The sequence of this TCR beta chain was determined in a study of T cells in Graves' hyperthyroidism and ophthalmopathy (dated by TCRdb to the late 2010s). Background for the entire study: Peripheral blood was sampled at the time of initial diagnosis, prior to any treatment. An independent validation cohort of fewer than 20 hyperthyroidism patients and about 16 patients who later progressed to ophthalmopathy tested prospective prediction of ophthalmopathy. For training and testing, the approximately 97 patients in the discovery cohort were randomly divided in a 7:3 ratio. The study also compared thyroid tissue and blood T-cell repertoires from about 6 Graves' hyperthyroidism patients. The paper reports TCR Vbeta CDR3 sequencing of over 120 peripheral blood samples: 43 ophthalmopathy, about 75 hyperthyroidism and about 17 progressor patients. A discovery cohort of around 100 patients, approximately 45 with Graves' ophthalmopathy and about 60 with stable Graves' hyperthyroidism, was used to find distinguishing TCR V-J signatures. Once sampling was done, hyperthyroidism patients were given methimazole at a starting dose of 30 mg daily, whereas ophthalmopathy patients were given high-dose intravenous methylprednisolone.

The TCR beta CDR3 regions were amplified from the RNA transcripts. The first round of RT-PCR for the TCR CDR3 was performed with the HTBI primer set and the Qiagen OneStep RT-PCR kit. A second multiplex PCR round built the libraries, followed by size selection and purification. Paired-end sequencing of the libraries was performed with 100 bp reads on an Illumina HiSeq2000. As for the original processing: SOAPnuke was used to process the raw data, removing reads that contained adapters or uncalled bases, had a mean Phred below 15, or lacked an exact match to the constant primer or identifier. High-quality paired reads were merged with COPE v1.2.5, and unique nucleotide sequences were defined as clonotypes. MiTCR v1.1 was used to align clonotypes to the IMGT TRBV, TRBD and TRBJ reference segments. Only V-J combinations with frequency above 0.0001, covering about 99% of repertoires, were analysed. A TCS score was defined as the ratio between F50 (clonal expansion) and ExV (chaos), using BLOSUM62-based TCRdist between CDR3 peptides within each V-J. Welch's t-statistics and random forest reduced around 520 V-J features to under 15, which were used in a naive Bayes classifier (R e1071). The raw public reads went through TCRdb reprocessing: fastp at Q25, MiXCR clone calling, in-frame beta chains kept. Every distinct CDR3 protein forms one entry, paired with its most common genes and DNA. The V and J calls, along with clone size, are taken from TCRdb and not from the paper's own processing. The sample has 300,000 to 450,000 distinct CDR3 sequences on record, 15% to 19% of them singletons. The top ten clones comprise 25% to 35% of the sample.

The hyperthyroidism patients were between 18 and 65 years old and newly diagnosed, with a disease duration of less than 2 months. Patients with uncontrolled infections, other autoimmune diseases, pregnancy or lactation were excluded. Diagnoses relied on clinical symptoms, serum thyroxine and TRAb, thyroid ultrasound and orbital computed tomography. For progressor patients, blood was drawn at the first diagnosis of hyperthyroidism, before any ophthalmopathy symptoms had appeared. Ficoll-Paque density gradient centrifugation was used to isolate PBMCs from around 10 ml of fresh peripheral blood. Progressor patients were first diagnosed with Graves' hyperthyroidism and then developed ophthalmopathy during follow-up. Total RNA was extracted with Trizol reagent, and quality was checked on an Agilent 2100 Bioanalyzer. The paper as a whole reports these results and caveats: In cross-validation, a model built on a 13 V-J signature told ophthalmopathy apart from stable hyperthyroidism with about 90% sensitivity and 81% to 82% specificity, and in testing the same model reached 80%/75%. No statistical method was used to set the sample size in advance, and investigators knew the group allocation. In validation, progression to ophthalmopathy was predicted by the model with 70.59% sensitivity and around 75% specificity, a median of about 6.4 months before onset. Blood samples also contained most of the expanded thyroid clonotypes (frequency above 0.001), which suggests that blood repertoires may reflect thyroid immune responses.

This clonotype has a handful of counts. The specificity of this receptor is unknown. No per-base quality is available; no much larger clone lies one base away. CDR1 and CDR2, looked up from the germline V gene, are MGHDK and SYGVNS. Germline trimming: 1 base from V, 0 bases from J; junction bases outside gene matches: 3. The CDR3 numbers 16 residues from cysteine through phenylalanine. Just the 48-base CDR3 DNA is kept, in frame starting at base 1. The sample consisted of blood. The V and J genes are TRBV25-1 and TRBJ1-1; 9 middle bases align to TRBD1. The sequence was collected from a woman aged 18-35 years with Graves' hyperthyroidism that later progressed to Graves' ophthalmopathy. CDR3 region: CASSESRQGVNTEAFF. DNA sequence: TGTGCCAGCAGTGAATCAAGACAGGGGGTGAACACTGAAGCTTTCTTT.